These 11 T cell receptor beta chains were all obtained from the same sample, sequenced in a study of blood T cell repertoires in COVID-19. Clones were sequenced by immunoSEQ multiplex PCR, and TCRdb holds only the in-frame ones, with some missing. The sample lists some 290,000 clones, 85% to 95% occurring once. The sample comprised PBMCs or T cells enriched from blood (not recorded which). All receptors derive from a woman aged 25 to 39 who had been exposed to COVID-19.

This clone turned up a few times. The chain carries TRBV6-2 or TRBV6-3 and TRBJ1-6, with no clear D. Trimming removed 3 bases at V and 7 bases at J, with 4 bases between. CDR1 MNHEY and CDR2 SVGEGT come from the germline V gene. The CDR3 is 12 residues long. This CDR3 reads CASSYQNSPLHF. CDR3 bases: TGTGCCAGCAGTTATCAAAATTCACCCCTCCACTTT.

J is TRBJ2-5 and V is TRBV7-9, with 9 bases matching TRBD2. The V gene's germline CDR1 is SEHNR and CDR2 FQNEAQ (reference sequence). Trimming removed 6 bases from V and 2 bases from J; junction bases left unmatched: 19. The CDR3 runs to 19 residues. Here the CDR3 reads CASSSPGGERGVRQETQYF. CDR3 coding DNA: TGTGCCAGCAGTTCCCCAGGGGGGGAGCGGGGGGTCAGGCAAGAGACCCAGTACTTC.

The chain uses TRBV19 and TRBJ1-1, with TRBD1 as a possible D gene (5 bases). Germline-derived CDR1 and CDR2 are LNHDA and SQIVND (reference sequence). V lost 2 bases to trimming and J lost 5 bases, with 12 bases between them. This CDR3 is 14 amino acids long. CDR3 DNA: TGTGCCAGTAGTATACAGGGTTTTGGGACTGAAGCTTTCTTT. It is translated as CASSIQGFGTEAFF.

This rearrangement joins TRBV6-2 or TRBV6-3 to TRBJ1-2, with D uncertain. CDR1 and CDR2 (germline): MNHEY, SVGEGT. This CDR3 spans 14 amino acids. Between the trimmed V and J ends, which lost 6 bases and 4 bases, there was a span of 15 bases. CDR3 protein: CASSLEGSGYGYTF. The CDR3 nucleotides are TGTGCCAGCAGCCTAGAGGGTAGCGGCTATGGCTACACCTTC.

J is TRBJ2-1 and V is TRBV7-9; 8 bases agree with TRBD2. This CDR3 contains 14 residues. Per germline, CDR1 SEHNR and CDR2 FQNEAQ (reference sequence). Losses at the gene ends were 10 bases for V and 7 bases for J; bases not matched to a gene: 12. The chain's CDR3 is CAISPTSGLNEQFF. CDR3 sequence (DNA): TGTGCCATCTCGCCTACTAGCGGTTTGAATGAGCAGTTCTTC.

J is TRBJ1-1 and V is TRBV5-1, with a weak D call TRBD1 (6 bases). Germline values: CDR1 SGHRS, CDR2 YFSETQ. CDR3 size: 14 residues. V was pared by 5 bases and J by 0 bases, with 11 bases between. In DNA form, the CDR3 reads TGCGCCAGCAGATCCGGACAGCTGAACACTGAAGCTTTCTTT. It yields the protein CASRSGQLNTEAFF. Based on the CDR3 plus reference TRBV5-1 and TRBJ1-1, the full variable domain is KAGVTQTPRYLIKTRGQQVTLSCSPISGHRSVSWYQQTPGQGLQFLFEYFSETQRNKGNFPGRFSGRQFSNSRSEMNVSTLELGDSALYLCASRSGQLNTEAFFGQGTRLTVV.

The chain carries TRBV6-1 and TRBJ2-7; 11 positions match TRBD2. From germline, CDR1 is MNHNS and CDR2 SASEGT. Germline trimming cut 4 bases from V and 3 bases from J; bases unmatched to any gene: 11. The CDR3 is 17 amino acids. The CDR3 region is CASSAPGALAGVYEQYF. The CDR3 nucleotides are TGTGCCAGCAGTGCCCCCGGGGCACTAGCGGGGGTCTACGAGCAGTACTTC.

This chain's CDR3 is CASSQVLSWQVEGYGYTF. The CDR3, as DNA: TGTGCCAGCAGCCAAGTCCTCAGTTGGCAGGTAGAGGGCTATGGCTACACCTTC. The V call is TRBV3-1 (or the pseudogene TRBV3-2), the J call TRBJ1-2; unclear D gene. Per the germline V gene, CDR1 is LGHDT and CDR2 is YNNKEL (reference sequence). CDR3 size: 18 residues. The ends were cut back, 1 base at V and 4 bases at J, with 22 bases in the middle.

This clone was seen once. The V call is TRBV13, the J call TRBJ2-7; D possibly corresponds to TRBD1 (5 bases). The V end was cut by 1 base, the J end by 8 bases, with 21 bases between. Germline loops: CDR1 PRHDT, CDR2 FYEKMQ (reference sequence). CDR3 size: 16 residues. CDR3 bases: TGTGCCAGCAGCTTAGATCGGGCAGGGTTATCCCCCCAGCAGTACTTC. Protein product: CASSLDRAGLSPQQYF.

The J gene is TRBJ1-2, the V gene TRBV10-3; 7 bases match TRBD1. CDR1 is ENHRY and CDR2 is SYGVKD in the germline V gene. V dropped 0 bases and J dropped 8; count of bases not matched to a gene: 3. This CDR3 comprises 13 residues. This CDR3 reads CAISESKGAGYTF. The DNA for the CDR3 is TGTGCCATCAGTGAGTCGAAGGGGGCAGGCTACACCTTC.

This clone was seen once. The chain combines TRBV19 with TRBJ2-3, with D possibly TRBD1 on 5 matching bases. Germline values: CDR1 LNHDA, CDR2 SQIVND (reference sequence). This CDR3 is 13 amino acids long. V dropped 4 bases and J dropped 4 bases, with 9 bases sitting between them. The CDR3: CASSTGLADTQYF. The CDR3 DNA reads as TGTGCCAGTAGTACAGGGTTGGCAGATACGCAGTATTTT.